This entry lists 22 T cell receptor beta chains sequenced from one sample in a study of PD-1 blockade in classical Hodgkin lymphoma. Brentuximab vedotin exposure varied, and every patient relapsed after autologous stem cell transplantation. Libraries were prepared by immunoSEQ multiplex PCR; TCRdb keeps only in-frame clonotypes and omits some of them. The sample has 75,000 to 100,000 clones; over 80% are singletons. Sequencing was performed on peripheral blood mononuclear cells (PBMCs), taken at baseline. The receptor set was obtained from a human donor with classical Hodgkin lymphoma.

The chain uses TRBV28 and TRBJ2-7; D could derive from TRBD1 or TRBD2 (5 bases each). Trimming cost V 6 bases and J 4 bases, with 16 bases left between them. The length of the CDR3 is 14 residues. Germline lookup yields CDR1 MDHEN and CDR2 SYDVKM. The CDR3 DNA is TGTGCCAGCAGCTTCCGGGCAGAGGGGTACGAGCAGTACTTC. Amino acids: CASSFRAEGYEQYF.

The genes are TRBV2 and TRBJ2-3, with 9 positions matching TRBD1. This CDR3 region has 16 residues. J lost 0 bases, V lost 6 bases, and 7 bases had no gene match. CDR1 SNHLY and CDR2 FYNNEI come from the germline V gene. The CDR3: CASSSRTGDSTDTQYF. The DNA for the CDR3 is TGTGCCAGCAGCAGCAGGACAGGGGACAGCACAGATACGCAGTATTTT.

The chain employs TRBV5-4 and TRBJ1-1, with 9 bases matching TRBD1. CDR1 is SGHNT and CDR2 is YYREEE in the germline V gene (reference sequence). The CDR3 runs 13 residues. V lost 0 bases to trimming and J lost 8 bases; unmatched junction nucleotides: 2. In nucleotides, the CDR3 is TGTGCCAGCAGCTTGGGGGGGACAGGGGAAGCTTTCTTT. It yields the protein CASSLGGTGEAFF.

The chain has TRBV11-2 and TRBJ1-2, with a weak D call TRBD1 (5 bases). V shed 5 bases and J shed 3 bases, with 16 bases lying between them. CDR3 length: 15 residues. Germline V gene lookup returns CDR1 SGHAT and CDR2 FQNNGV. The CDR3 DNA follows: TGTGCCAGCAGCCCCATAGTAGGGGCCGACTATGGCTACACCTTC. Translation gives CASSPIVGADYGYTF.

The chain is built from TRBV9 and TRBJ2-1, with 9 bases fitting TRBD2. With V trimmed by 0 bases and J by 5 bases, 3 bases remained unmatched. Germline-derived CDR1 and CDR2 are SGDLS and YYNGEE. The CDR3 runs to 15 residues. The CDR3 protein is CASSVVPSGDNEQFF. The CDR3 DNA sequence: TGTGCCAGCAGCGTAGTGCCTAGCGGGGACAATGAGCAGTTCTTC.

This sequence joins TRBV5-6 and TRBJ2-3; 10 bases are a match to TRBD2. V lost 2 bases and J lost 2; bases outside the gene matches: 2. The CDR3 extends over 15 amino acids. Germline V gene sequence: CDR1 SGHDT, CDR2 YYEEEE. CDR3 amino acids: CASSLGLAVTDTQYF. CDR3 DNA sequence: TGTGCCAGCAGCTTAGGACTAGCGGTCACAGATACGCAGTATTTT.

CDR3 sequence: CASSTRRLAGDNEQFF. The CDR3 bases are TGTGCCAGTAGTACCCGTCGACTAGCGGGAGACAATGAGCAGTTCTTC. The chain employs TRBV19 and TRBJ2-1; 12 nucleotides align to TRBD2. From germline, CDR1 is LNHDA and CDR2 SQIVND (reference sequence). V gave up 4 bases and J gave up 5 bases; unmatched junction bases: 6. The CDR3 totals 16 residues.

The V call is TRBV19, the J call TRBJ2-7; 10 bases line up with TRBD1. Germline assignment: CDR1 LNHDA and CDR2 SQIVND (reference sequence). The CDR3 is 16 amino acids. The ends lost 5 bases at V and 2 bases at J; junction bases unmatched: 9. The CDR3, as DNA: TGTGCCAGTAGTTCCATCCCCGGGACAGGGGCCTACGAGCAGTACTTC. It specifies CASSSIPGTGAYEQYF.

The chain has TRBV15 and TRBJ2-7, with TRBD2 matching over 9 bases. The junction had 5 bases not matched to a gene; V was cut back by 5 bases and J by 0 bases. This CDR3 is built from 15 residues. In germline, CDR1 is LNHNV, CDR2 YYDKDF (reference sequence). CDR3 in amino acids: CATSQGTSSSYEQYF. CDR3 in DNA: TGTGCCACCAGCCAGGGGACTAGCAGCTCCTACGAGCAGTACTTC.

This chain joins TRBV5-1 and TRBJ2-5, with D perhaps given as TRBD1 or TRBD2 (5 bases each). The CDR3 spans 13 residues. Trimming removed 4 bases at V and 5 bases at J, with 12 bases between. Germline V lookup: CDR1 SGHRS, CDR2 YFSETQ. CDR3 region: CASSPPGTETQYF. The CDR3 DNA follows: TGCGCCAGCAGCCCGCCCGGGACCGAGACCCAGTACTTC.

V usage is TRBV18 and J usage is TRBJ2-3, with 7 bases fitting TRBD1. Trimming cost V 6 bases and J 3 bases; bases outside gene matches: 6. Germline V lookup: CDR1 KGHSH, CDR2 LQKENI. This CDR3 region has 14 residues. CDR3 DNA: TGTGCCAGCTCCCCGACAGGGCCTACAGATACGCAGTATTTT. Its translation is CASSPTGPTDTQYF.

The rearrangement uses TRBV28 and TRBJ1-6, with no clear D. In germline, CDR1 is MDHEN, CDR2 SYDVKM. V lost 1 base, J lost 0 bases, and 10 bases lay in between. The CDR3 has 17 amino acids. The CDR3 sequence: CASSLFAQASYNSPLHF. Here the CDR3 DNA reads TGTGCCAGCAGTTTATTTGCGCAGGCCTCCTATAATTCACCCCTCCACTTT.

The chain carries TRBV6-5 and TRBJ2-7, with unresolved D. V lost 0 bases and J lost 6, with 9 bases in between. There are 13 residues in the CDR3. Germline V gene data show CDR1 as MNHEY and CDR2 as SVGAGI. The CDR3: CASSYSIGSEQYF. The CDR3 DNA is TGTGCCAGCAGTTACTCGATTGGTTCCGAGCAGTACTTC.

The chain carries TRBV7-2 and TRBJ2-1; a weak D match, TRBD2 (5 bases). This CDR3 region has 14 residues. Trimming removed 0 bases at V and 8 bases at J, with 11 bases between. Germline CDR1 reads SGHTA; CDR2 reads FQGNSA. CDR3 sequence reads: CASSLAGVAYEQFF. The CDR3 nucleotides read TGTGCCAGCAGCTTAGCGGGAGTTGCTTATGAGCAGTTCTTC.

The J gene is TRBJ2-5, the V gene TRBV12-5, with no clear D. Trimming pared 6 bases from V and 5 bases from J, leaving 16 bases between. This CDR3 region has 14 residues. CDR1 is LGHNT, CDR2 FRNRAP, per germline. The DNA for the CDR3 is TGTGCTAGTGGCCCGCCTTCAATTTGCGAGACCCAGTACTTC. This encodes CASGPPSICETQYF.

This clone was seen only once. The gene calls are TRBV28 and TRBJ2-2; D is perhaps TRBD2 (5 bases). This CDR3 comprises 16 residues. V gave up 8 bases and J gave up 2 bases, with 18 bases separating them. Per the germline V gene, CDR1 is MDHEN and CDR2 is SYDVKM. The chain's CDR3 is CASQRRGSDNTGELFF. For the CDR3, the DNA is TGTGCCAGCCAAAGACGGGGATCGGATAACACCGGGGAGCTGTTTTTT.

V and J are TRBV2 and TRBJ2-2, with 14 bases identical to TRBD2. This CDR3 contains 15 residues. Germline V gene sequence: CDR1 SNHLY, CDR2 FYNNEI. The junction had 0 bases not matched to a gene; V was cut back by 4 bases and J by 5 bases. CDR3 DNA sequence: TGTGCCAGCAGTGGACTAGCGGGAGGGACCGGGGAGCTGTTTTTT. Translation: CASSGLAGGTGELFF.

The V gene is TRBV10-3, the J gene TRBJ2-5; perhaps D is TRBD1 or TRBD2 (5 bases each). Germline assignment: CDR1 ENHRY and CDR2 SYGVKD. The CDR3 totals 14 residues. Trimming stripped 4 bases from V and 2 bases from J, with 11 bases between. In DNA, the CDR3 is TGTGCCATCAGTGCGGGGACGCTGCAAGAGACCCAGTACTTC. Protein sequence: CAISAGTLQETQYF.

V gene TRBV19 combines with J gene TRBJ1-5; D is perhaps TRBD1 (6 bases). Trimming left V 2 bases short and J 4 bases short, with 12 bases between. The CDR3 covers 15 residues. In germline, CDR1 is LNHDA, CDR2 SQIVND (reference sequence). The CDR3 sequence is CASSILGRGNQPQHF. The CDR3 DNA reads TGTGCCAGTAGTATACTTGGCAGGGGAAATCAGCCCCAGCATTTT.

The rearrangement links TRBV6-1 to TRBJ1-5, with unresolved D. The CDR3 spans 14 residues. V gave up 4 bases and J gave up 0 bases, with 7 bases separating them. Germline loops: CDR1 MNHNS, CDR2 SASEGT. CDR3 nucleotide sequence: TGTGCCAGCAGTGCCATCGCTAGCAATCAGCCCCAGCATTTT. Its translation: CASSAIASNQPQHF.

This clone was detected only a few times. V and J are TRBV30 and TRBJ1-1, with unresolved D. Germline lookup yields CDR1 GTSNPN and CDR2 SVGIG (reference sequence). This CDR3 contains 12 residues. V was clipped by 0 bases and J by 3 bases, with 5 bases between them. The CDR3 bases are TGTGCCTGGAGTGTAAGGGACACTGAAGCTTTCTTT. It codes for CAWSVRDTEAFF.

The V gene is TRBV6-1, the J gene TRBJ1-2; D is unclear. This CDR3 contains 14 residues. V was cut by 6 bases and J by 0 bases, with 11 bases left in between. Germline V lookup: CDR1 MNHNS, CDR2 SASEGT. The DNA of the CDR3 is TGTGCCAGCAGCCCCGACGGATCTAACTATGGCTACACCTTC. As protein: CASSPDGSNYGYTF.